This TCR beta chain was captured by sequencing in a study of graft-versus-host responses after intestinal transplantation (dated by TCRdb to the early 2020s). Turning to the overall study: Recipients received multivisceral, liver-intestinal, or isolated intestinal transplants. Alloreactive clones were identified by sequencing pre-transplant mixed lymphocyte reaction products and comparing them with unstimulated pre-transplant donor and recipient T cells. Donor T cell macrochimerism was defined as a peak of at least 4% donor T cells among recipient peripheral blood mononuclear cells. A cohort of 24 intestinal transplant recipients, including one retransplant, was enrolled, and 3 patients lacking pretransplant specimens were excluded. Samples from a few later patients were sequenced in-house on an Illumina MiSeq with MiXCR processing rather than by the commercial service. Every recipient was given anti-thymocyte globulin induction, then maintenance tacrolimus and steroids for about 3 years. Bulk TCR-beta CDR3 sequencing was used to track graft-versus-host and host-versus-graft alloreactive T cell clones in the graft, circulation and bone marrow after intestinal transplantation. What the authors observed across the whole study: Patients with donor T cell macrochimerism had high GvH to HvG T cell clonal ratios in their allografts. Early after transplant, declines in HvG clones were associated with peak levels of circulating GvH clones. GvH clones were detected in recipient bone marrow, and some of these GvH clones were observed earlier in ileal mucosa or blood, consistent with an intestinal mucosal origin. The relatively low number and heterogeneity of intestinal transplant patients limited the conclusions.

Trimming at the junction amounts to 8 bases on V and 0 bases on J, and the germline ends lie 12 bases apart. The CDR3 measures 13 amino acids from cysteine to phenylalanine. This entry keeps only the CDR3 DNA: 39 bases, framed from base 1. According to the germline V gene (reference sequence), CDR1 reads SGHNT and CDR2 reads YYREEE. Library preparation was by the immunoSEQ multiplex PCR assay. For most patients, genomic DNA was isolated with the Qiagen DNeasy Blood and Tissue Kit and shipped frozen to Adaptive Biotechnologies for TCR sequencing. Adaptive Biotechnologies carried out high-throughput TCR-beta CDR3 sequencing of genomic DNA for most patients. The study's processing was this. Adaptive's ImmunoSEQ software was the source of the TCR sequencing data for 18 patients, while a few other patients were processed with MiXCR and VDJtools. To correct CD4 versus CD8 sorting errors, any sequence found in both subsets at a frequency ratio below 5:1 was removed. Because the origin of CDR3 nucleotide sequences shared between donor and recipient could not be assigned, those sequences were removed. Alloreactive clones required at least 2-fold expansion over unstimulated cells and minimum CFSE-low frequency of 0.002% (template counts) or 0.001% (read counts). Mappable clones were those detected in sequenced pre-transplant spleen, lymph node, or MLR CFSE-low populations of the donor or recipient. Cumulative frequency of alloreactive clones was calculated as a percentage of all sequences weighted by copy number. Imported from immuneACCESS, the table was reduced by TCRdb to in-frame sequences with V and J called. These copies leave out some clones; in studies compared against another copy, an unresolved V gene accounts for under half, and the cause of the remainder is not known. The V and J calls and clone size come from that table; D and trimming were worked out from the DNA. The sample yields 93,000 or so clones; 93% were counted once. The top ten hold less than 1.5% of the sample.

Interpreted using the paper, the time point label stands for: cells obtained before transplantation from donor or recipient. CD3+CD4+ and CD3+CD8+ populations were FACS-sorted from unstimulated pre-transplant donor and recipient cells taken from spleen or lymph nodes. With respect to this clone: Which antigen it targets is not known. It has no much larger one-base neighbor in the sample; base qualities were not kept.

The receptor was isolated from a human donor who received an intestinal transplant. The material was unstimulated CD8+ T cells sorted from spleen or lymph node cells, obtained before intestinal transplant. This chain is built from TRBV5-4 and TRBJ2-7; there is no confident call for the D gene. This receptor has the CDR3 CASSASPSYEQYF. Here is the DNA: TGTGCCAGTTCGGCGAGTCCCTCCTACGAGCAGTACTTC. The full variable domain, with segments outside the CDR3 supplied by the reference TRBV5-4 and TRBJ2-7 proteins, appears as ETGVTQSPTHLIKTRGQQVTLRCSSQSGHNTVSWYQQALGQGPQFIFQYYREEENGRGNFPPRFSGLQFPNYSSELNVNALELDDSALYLCASSASPSYEQYFGPGTRLTVT.